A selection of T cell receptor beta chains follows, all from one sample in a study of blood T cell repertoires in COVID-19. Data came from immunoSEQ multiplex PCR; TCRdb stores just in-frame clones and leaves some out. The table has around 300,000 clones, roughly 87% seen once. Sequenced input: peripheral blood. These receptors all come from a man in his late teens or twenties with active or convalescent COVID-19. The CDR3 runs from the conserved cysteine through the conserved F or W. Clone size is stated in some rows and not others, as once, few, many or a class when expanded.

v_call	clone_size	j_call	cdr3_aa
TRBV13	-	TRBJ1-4	CASKARGGNEKLFF
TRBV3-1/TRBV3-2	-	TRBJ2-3	CASSPRWPDTQYF
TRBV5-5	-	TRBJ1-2	CASSFDRVYGSNYGYTF
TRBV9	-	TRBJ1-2	CASSGRAQLNYGYTF
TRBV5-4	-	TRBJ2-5	CASSLTALPGQETQYF
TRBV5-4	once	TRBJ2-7	CASSLSGVYYEQYF
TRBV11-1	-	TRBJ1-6	CASSFQTGGNSPLHF
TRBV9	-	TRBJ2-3	CASSVDRGGRISTDTQYF
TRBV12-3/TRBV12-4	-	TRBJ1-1	CASRQGWDTEAFF
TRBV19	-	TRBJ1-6	CASSTGGGYNSPLHF
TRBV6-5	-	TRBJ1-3	CASSYTGTGSGNTIYF
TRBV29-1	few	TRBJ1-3	CSVVLGNTIYF
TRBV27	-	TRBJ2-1	CASSLFRLAGYPYNEQFF
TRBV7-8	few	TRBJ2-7	CASSLSRGASGGLYEQYF
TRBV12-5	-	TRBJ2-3	CASGLSVAGGTDTQYF
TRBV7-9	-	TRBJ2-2	CACIDGGRSAGELFF
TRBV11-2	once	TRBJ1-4	CASSIGTGFLSNEKLFF
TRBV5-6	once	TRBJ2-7	CASSLSVRYEQYF
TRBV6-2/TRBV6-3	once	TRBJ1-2	CASSSAGLNGYTF
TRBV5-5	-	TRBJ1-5	CASSSATGFLGQPQHF
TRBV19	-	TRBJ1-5	CASDSFYRVLGASQPQHF
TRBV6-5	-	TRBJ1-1	CASSYARTVLAEAFF
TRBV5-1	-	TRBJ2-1	CASSLSSSGKGKDEQFF
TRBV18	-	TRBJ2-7	CASSPGGAGGSYEQYF
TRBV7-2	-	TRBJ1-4	CASSLDAGGREKLFF
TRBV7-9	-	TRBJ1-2	CASTERAQDYGYTF